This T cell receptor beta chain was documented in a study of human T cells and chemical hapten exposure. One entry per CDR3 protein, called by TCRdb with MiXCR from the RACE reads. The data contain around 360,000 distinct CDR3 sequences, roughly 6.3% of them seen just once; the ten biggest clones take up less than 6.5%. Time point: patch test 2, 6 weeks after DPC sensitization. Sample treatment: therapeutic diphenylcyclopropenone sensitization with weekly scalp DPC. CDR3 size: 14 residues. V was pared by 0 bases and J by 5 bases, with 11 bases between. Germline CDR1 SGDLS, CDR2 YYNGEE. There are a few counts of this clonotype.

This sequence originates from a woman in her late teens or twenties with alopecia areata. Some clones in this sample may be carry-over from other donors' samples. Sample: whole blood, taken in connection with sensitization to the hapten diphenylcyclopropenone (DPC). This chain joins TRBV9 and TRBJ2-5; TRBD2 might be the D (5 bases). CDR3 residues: CASSVAFGEETQYF. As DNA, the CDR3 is TGTGCCAGCAGCGTAGCTTTTGGGGAGGAGACCCAGTACTTC.